Listed below are T cell receptor beta chains from one sample, sequenced in a study of cytomegalovirus exposure and HLA in healthy donors. Assay: immunoSEQ multiplex PCR; the TCRdb copy retains only in-frame clones and omits some. This sample has 200,000 to 250,000 clones, with 75% to 80% found just once. Sequenced: PBMCs. Receptors were obtained from a man between 18 and 35 years old in good health and CMV-seronegative. CDR3s include the opening cysteine and the closing phenylalanine or tryptophan. D genes are given only for firm matches.

d_call j_call v_call cdr3_aa
- TRBJ2-7 TRBV2 CASRPRGREQYF
- TRBJ1-1 TRBV4-3 CASSLQGWNTEAFF
- TRBJ2-2 TRBV7-9 CSSSSLTSLNTGELFF
TRBD1 TRBJ1-2 TRBV29-1 CSVVSGQGYGYTF
TRBD1 TRBJ2-5 TRBV5-8 CASSYGQGQETQYF
- TRBJ1-6 TRBV7-3 CASSLGTKYNSPLHF
- TRBJ2-7 TRBV6-5 CASRHLYEQYF
TRBD2 TRBJ2-3 TRBV6-6 CASTITSGRQDTQYF
- TRBJ2-7 TRBV9 CASSPRDIHEQYF
- TRBJ2-5 TRBV6-1 CASSEIDRQETQYF
TRBD2 TRBJ2-7 TRBV30 CAWSVTSGIPYEQYF
- TRBJ2-3 TRBV7-9 CASSLGDSHTDTQYF
- TRBJ2-7 TRBV9 CASSVGPGGTGPNEQYF
- TRBJ2-3 TRBV30 CAWSRAGASTDTQYF